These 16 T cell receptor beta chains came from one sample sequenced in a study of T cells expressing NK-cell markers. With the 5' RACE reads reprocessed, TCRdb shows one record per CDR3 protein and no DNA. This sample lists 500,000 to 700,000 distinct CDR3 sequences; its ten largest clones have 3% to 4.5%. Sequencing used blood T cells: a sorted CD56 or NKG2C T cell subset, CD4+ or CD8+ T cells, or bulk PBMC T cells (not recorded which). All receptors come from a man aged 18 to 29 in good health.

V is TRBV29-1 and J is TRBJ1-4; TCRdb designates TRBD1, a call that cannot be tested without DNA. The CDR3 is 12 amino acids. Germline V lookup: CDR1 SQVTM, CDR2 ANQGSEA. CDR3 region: CSVRQGNEKLFF.

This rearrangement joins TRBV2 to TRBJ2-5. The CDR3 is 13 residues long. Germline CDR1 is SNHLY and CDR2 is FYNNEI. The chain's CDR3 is CASSERIRETQYF.

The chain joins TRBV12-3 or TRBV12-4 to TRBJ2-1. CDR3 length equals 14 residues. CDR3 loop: CASSLGMEGNEQFF.

CDR3 sequence reads: CASSLGTSAVAGELFF. V usage is TRBV9 and J usage is TRBJ2-2; TCRdb selects TRBD2, and the lack of DNA leaves this call unchecked. The germline V gene has CDR1 SGDLS and CDR2 YYNGEE. The CDR3 has 16 amino acids. The full variable domain, rest sourced from reference TRBV9 and TRBJ2-2, is DSGVTQTPKHLITATGQRVTLRCSPRSGDLSVYWYQQSLDQGLQFLIQYYNGEERAKGNILERFSAQQFPDLHSELNLSSLELGDSALYFCASSLGTSAVAGELFFGEGSRLTVL.

CDR3 sequence: CSARTTGVETQYF. The chain combines TRBV20-1 with TRBJ2-5; checking the TCRdb D call of TRBD1 is not possible without DNA. The CDR3 covers 13 residues. Germline CDR1 is DFQATT and CDR2 is SNEGSKA (reference sequence).

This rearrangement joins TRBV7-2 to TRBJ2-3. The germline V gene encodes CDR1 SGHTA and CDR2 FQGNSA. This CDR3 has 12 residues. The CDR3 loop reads CASSRSADTQYF.

Here the CDR3 reads CASSLGTGNTDTQYF. The genes are TRBV28 and TRBJ2-3; there is no DNA to check the TCRdb D call of TRBD1. The CDR3 is 15 amino acids. The germline CDR1 and CDR2 sequences are MDHEN and SYDVKM.

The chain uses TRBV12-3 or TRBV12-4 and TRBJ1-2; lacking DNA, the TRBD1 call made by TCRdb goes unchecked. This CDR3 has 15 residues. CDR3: CASRSGASSNYGYTF.

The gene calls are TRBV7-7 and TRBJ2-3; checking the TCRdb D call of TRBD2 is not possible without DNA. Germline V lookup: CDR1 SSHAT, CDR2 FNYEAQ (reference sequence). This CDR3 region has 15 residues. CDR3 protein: CASSLLAGDEDTQYF.

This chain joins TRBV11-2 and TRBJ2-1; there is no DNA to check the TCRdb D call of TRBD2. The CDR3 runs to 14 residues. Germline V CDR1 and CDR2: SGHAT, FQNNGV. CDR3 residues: CASSPHGMGGGQFF.

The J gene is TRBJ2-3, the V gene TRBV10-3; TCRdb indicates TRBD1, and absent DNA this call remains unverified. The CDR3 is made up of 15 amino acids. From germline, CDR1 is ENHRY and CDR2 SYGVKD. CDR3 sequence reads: CVTREGGERTDTQYF.

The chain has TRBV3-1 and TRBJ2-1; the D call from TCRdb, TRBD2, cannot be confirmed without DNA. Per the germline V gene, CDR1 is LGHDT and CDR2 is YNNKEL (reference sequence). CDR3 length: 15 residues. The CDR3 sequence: CASSQDRRRSNEQFF.

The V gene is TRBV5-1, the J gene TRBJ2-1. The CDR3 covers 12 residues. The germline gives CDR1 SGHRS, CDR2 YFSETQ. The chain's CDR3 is CASSLGSHEQFF.

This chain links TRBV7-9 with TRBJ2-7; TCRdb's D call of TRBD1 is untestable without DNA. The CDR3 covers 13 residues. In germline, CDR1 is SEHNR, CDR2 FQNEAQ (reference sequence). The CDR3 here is CASSRTEAYEQYF.

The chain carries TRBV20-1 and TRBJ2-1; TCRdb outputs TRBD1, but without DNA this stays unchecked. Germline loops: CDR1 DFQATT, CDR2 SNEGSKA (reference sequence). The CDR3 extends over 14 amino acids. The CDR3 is CSAKGGTAYNEQFF.

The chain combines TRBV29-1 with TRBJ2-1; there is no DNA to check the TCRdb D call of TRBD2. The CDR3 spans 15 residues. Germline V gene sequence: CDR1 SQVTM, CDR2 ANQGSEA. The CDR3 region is CSVPFGSGPYNEQFF.